Detailed here is one T cell receptor beta chain. Its matching antigen is unknown. V was shortened by 5 bases and J by 2 bases, with 12 bases between the two germline ends. Looked up from germline, CDR1 is SGHAT and CDR2 is FQNNGV. This CDR3 contains 14 residues. The data are from a study of blood T cells in healthy people across ages. Through a sample-barcoded 5' primer and a J-beta primer mix, a second PCR was run for 7 to 11 cycles. TCRdb reprocessed the 5' RACE reads via MiXCR and lists one record per CDR3 protein. This sample carries about 1,000,000 distinct CDR3 sequences, 40% to 50% of them seen once, and the ten largest clones take approximately 19%. General study findings and limits: Not knowing donor CMV status may have confounded expanded clonotype changes. Naive and antigen-experienced cells could not be conclusively compared, given unsorted PBMCs.

Input material: blood. This chain uses TRBV11-2 with TRBJ2-5; D is undetermined. This clonotype originated in a woman aged 55-69 years in good health. CDR3 sequence (DNA): TGTGCCAGCAGCCCTCGGGCTGATCAAGAGACCCAGTACTTC. Translated, it gives CASSPRADQETQYF.